Only one count was recorded for the clone carrying this T cell receptor beta chain. Its target is not known. Trimming removed 0 bases from V and 0 bases from J, with 7 bases in between. CDR3 length: 16 amino acids. Per germline, CDR1 KGHDR and CDR2 SFDVKD. The data belong to a study of blood T cells in healthy people across ages. Study outcomes and limitations: Per million T cells, TCR beta diversity dropped about linearly as age rose.

Combining a sample-barcoded 5' primer with a J-beta primer mix, a second PCR ran for roughly 7 to 12 cycles. TCRdb passed the 5' RACE reads through MiXCR, listing each CDR3 protein once. The data contain about 970,000 distinct CDR3 sequences, 51% of them singletons. This TCR was sampled from a woman in her sixties in good health. The sequenced material came from blood. The chain recombines TRBV24-1 with TRBJ2-2, with D perhaps TRBD2 (6 bases). For the CDR3, the DNA is TGTGCCACCAGTGATTTGGGAGGGGCGAACACCGGGGAGCTGTTTTTT. Translated: CATSDLGGANTGELFF.